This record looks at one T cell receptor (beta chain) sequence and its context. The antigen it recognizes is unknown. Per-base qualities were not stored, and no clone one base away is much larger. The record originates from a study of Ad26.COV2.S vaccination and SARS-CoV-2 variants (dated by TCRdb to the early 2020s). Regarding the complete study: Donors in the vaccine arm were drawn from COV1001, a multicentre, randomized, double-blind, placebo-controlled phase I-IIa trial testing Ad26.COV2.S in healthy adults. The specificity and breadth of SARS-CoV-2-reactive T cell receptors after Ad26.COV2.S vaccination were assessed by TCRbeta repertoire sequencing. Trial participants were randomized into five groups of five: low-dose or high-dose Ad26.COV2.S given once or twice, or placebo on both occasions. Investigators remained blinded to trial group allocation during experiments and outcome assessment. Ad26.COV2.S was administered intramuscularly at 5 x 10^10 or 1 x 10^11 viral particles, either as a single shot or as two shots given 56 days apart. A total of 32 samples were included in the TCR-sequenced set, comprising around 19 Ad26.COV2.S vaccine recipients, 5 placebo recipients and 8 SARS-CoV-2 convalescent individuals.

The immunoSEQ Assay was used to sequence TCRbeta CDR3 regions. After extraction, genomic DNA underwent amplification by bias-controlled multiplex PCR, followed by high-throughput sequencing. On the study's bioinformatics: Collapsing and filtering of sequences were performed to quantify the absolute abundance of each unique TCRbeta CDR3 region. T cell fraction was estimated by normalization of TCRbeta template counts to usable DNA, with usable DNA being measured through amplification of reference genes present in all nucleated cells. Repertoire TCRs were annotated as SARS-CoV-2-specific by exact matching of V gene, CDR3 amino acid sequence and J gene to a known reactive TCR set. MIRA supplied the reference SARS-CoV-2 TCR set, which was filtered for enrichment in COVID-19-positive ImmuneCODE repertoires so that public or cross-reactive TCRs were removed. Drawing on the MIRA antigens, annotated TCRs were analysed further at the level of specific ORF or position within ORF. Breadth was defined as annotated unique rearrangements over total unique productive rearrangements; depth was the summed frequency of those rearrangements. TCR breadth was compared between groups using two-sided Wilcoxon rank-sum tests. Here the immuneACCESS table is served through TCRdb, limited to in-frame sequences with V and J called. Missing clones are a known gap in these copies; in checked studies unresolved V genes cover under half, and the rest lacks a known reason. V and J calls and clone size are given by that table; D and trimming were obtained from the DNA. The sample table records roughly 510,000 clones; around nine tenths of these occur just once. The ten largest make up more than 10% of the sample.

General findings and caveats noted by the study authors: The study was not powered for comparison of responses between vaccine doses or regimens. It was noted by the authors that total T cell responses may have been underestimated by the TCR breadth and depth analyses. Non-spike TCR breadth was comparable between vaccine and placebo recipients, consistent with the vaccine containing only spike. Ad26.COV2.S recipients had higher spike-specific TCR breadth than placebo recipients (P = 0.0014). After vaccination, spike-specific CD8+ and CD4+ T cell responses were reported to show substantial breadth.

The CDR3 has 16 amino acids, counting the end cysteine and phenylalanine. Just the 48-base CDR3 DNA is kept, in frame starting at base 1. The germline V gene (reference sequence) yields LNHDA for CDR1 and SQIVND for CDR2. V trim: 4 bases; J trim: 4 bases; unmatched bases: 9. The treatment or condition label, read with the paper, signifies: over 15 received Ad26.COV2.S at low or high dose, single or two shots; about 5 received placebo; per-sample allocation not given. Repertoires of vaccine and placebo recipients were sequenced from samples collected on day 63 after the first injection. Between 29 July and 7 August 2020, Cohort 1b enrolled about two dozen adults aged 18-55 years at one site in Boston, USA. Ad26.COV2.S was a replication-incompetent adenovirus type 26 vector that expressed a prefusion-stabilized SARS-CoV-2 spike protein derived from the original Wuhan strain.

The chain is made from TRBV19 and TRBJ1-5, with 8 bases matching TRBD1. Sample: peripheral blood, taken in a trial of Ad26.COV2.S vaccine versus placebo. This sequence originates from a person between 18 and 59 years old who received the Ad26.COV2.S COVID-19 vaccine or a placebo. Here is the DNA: TGTGCCAGTAGTACATTCCGGGGGGACAGGAATCAGCCCCAGCATTTT. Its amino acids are CASSTFRGDRNQPQHF. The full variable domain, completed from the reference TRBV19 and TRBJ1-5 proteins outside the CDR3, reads DGGITQSPKYLFRKEGQNVTLSCEQNLNHDAMYWYRQDPGQGLRLIYYSQIVNDFQKGDIAEGYSVSREKKESFPLTVTSAQKNPTAFYLCASSTFRGDRNQPQHFGDGTRLSIL.